The next 23 T cell receptor beta chains were all read from a single sample in a study of T cells after yellow fever vaccination. TCRdb reprocessed the 5' RACE reads with MiXCR, giving one entry per CDR3 protein. The sample lists about 580,000 distinct CDR3 sequences; 17% were seen once. Material: PBMCs, obtained around 5 days after the first yellow fever vaccination. All receptors come from a man aged 18-30 years who received the YFV17D yellow fever vaccine.

This clonotype was observed many times. V is TRBV7-2 and J is TRBJ1-6; 10 bases align to TRBD1. The V and J ends lost 5 bases and 7 bases, in that order; junction bases with no gene match: 5. This CDR3 region has 15 residues. The germline V gene has CDR1 SGHTA and CDR2 FQGNSA. This CDR3 reads CASSRGGQGNSPLHF. CDR3 nucleotide sequence: TGTGCCAGCAGCCGAGGGGGACAGGGGAATTCACCCCTCCACTTT.

This chain uses TRBV20-1 with TRBJ1-1; D is perhaps TRBD1 (6 bases). The germline V and J ends were trimmed by 6 bases and 1 base, with 15 bases remaining between them. CDR3 length: 14 residues. Germline assignment: CDR1 DFQATT and CDR2 SNEGSKA (reference sequence). The DNA for the CDR3 is TGCAGTGCCCGCTCCGGGACACAGAACACTGAAGCTTTCTTT. The encoded protein is CSARSGTQNTEAFF.

The chain is built from TRBV20-1 and TRBJ1-5; 10 nucleotides line up with TRBD1. The V gene's germline CDR1 is DFQATT and CDR2 SNEGSKA (reference sequence). The CDR3 runs 15 residues. After removal of 6 bases from V and 4 bases from J, the junction contained 9 bases not matched to a gene. The CDR3: CSARQSGQGNQPQHF. In DNA form, the CDR3 reads TGCAGTGCGCGGCAGTCGGGACAGGGGAATCAGCCCCAGCATTTT.

This chain uses TRBV7-6 with TRBJ2-3; 10 bases are a match to TRBD2. This CDR3 has 18 residues. Germline values: CDR1 SGHVS, CDR2 FNYEAQ. V lost 2 bases and J lost 7; bases outside the gene matches: 15. The CDR3 DNA reads as TGTGCCAGCAGCTTAAAGGAAGGGGGTAGCGGGGGGCTGAATACGCAGTATTTT. Its translation is CASSLKEGGSGGLNTQYF. Full variable domain (remainder filled in from reference TRBV7-6 and TRBJ2-3): GAGVSQSPRYKVTKRGQDVALRCDPISGHVSLYWYRQALGQGPEFLTYFNYEAQQDKSGLPNDRFSAERPEGSISTLTIQRTEQRDSAMYRCASSLKEGGSGGLNTQYFGPGTRLTVL.

The table lists this clonotype with a few counts. This rearrangement joins TRBV9 to TRBJ2-1; D may correspond to TRBD1 or TRBD2 (5 bases each). The CDR3 loop spans 16 amino acids. Germline CDR1 is SGDLS and CDR2 is YYNGEE. The V end lost 6 bases, the J end lost 7 bases, and 23 bases lay between the germline ends. The CDR3 sequence is CASKNPGPSKPNEQFF. CDR3 sequence (DNA): TGTGCCAGCAAGAACCCGGGACCGAGTAAGCCAAATGAGCAGTTCTTC.

V and J are TRBV20-1 and TRBJ2-3, with a tentative D call TRBD1 (6 bases). The length of the CDR3 is 14 residues. Germline CDR1 is DFQATT and CDR2 is SNEGSKA (reference sequence). With 6 bases removed from V and 0 bases from J, the gap between germline ends came to 13 bases. The CDR3 DNA reads TGCAGTGCCACCCGACAGGCCAGCACAGATACGCAGTATTTT. This sequence encodes CSATRQASTDTQYF.

This clonotype occurred a few times. In DNA form, the CDR3 reads TGCAGTGCAGCAGTTGCAGGGGGCCCTTACAATGAGCAGTTCTTC. It yields the protein CSAAVAGGPYNEQFF. The chain employs TRBV20-1 and TRBJ2-1, with 8 bases that match TRBD1. The CDR3 totals 15 residues. V dropped 6 bases and J dropped 4; count of bases not matched to a gene: 11. The germline V gene encodes CDR1 DFQATT and CDR2 SNEGSKA (reference sequence).

This clonotype was recorded a few times. The chain uses TRBV5-1 and TRBJ2-3; 9 positions match TRBD2. This CDR3 is 16 amino acids long. Germline values: CDR1 SGHRS, CDR2 YFSETQ. V shed 2 bases and J 2 bases; nucleotides not matched to a gene: 6. CDR3 region: CASSFHSGSNTDTQYF. CDR3 in DNA: TGCGCCAGCAGCTTTCATAGCGGGAGTAACACAGATACGCAGTATTTT.

This clonotype turned up a few times. The chain is built from TRBV19 and TRBJ1-1, with D unclear. The V and J ends lost 0 bases and 0 bases respectively, with 8 bases between them. CDR1 is LNHDA, CDR2 SQIVND, per germline (reference sequence). The CDR3 is made up of 15 amino acids. The CDR3 nucleotides are TGTGCCAGTAGTATAGAACACGGGATGAACACTGAAGCTTTCTTT. Encoded protein: CASSIEHGMNTEAFF. Combining the CDR3 with reference TRBV19 and TRBJ1-1 gives the whole variable domain DGGITQSPKYLFRKEGQNVTLSCEQNLNHDAMYWYRQDPGQGLRLIYYSQIVNDFQKGDIAEGYSVSREKKESFPLTVTSAQKNPTAFYLCASSIEHGMNTEAFFGQGTRLTVV.

Only a few counts were recorded for this clonotype. Relative to the germline gene, one junction end is altered; a read error may explain this. This chain joins TRBV6-5 and TRBJ2-1, with 10 bases aligning to TRBD2. CDR3 size: 17 residues. From germline, CDR1 is MNHEY and CDR2 SVGAGI. The CDR3, as DNA: TGTGCCAGCAGTTACTCGGGGCTAGCGGGGGTCTACAATGAGCAGCTCTTC. It codes for CASSYSGLAGVYNEQLF.

The chain couples TRBV12-3 or TRBV12-4 to TRBJ2-1, with D hard to call. V shed 2 bases and J shed 0 bases, with 8 bases lying between them. The CDR3 totals 15 residues. The CDR3 loop reads CASSLQSLSYNEQFF. In nucleotides, the CDR3 is TGTGCCAGCAGTTTACAGTCCCTCTCCTACAATGAGCAGTTCTTC.

V and J are TRBV20-1 and TRBJ2-7, with 12 nucleotides matching TRBD2. The germline V gene has CDR1 DFQATT and CDR2 SNEGSKA (reference sequence). J gave up 6 bases and V 4 bases, and 4 bases lay outside the gene matches. The CDR3 consists of 13 residues. CDR3 bases: TGCAGTGCTACTAGCGGGGGGGCCCTCGAGCAGTACTTC. Amino acid sequence: CSATSGGALEQYF.

This clonotype showed up just a few times. The CDR3 DNA reads TGTGCCAGCAGCTTACGCAATTACAATGAGCAGTTCTTC. This sequence encodes CASSLRNYNEQFF. J is TRBJ2-1 and V is TRBV7-6; the D is unclear. Germline assignment: CDR1 SGHVS and CDR2 FNYEAQ. This CDR3 spans 13 amino acids. Trimming took off 2 bases at V and 4 bases at J, with 6 bases between the two ends.

This clonotype has a count of ten or more. The chain recombines TRBV7-2 with TRBJ2-5; D unclear. Germline CDR1 SGHTA, CDR2 FQGNSA. Trimming shortened V by 3 bases and J by 1 base, and 6 bases separated the two germline ends. The CDR3 is made up of 13 amino acids. CDR3 sequence: CASSFAGQETQYF. CDR3 DNA: TGTGCCAGCAGCTTTGCAGGCCAAGAGACCCAGTACTTC.

The chain links TRBV3-1 to TRBJ2-3, with 9 bases matching TRBD2. The CDR3 covers 17 residues. In germline, CDR1 is LGHDT, CDR2 YNNKEL (reference sequence). V shed 0 bases and J 4 bases; nucleotides not matched to a gene: 8. The CDR3 DNA is TGTGCCAGCAGCCAAGATAGAATAGCGGGGGTACCAGATACGCAGTATTTT. Encoded protein: CASSQDRIAGVPDTQYF.

This sequence joins TRBV27 and TRBJ1-6; a possible D gene is TRBD1 (5 bases). Per germline, CDR1 MNHEY and CDR2 SMNVEV (reference sequence). The CDR3 extends over 14 amino acids. V lost 2 bases to trimming and J lost 14 bases, with 16 bases between them. Here the CDR3 DNA reads TGTGCCAGCAGTTTAGGGACCCCTCAAGGATCCCTCCACTTT. This gives the protein CASSLGTPQGSLHF.

This clonotype was seen a handful of times. V is TRBV5-8 and J is TRBJ1-2; 7 bases line up with TRBD1. The CDR3 runs to 14 residues. Germline-derived CDR1 and CDR2 are SGHTS and YDEGEE. Trimming removed 2 bases from V and 14 bases from J; junction bases left unmatched: 15. CDR3 bases: TGTGCCAGCAGCTTTCCGGGACGAGGGGGCCGCTGGACCTTC. Protein: CASSFPGRGGRWTF. Drawing the rest from reference TRBV5-8 and TRBJ1-2, the complete variable domain is EAGVTQSPTHLIKTRGQQATLRCSPISGHTSVYWYQQALGLGLQFLLWYDEGEERNRGNFPPRFSGRQFPNYSSELNVNALELEDSALYLCASSFPGRGGRWTFGSGTRLTVV.

This chain connects TRBV28 to TRBJ2-5; D remains ambiguous. V dropped 5 bases and J dropped 1 base, with 11 bases sitting between them. Germline CDR1 MDHEN, CDR2 SYDVKM. This CDR3 has 14 residues. CDR3 loop: CASSMAAAQETQYF. The CDR3 bases are TGTGCCAGCAGTATGGCGGCAGCCCAAGAGACCCAGTACTTC.

The genes are TRBV18 and TRBJ1-5; D call uncertain. The CDR3 covers 13 residues. The V gene's germline CDR1 is KGHSH and CDR2 LQKENI. V gave up 3 bases and J gave up 4 bases, with 7 bases separating them. CDR3 sequence: CASSPEANQPQHF. CDR3 bases: TGTGCCAGCTCACCGGAGGCGAATCAGCCCCAGCATTTT.

This rearrangement joins TRBV12-3 or TRBV12-4 to TRBJ1-5; a possible D gene is TRBD1 (6 bases). Trimming left V 7 bases short and J 6 bases short, with 16 bases between. This CDR3 has 14 residues. The CDR3 DNA reads as TGTGCCAGCAATAAGGCAGCCAGGGGTCAGCCCCAGCATTTT. This translates into CASNKAARGQPQHF.

This clonotype was found many times. This chain links TRBV6-6 with TRBJ1-2, with D perhaps matching TRBD1 (6 bases). The germline V and J ends were trimmed by 5 bases and 2 bases, with 9 bases remaining between them. The CDR3 consists of 13 residues. Germline V gene sequence: CDR1 MNHNY, CDR2 SVGAGI (reference sequence). The CDR3 loop is CASSIQGNYGYTF. The CDR3 coding sequence is TGTGCCAGCAGTATCCAGGGGAACTATGGCTACACCTTC.

The chain joins TRBV11-2 to TRBJ1-4, with 8 bases matching TRBD1. With 9 bases clipped from V and 7 bases from J, the junction kept 22 bases outside the gene matches. The CDR3 runs to 18 residues. Germline lookup yields CDR1 SGHAT and CDR2 FQNNGV. The CDR3: CARRPGPLGRGRGEKLFF. Here the CDR3 DNA reads TGTGCCAGAAGGCCCGGCCCCCTTGGCAGGGGGCGAGGTGAAAAACTGTTTTTT.

This rearrangement joins TRBV19 to TRBJ1-5; D remains unclear. Germline V lookup: CDR1 LNHDA, CDR2 SQIVND (reference sequence). The CDR3 contains 15 residues. V dropped 2 bases and J dropped 7 bases, with 15 bases sitting between them. DNA of the CDR3: TGTGCCAGTAGTATACTGACGGATTTTGGGCAGCCCCAGCATTTT. Translating it yields CASSILTDFGQPQHF. Drawing the rest from reference TRBV19 and TRBJ1-5, the complete variable domain is DGGITQSPKYLFRKEGQNVTLSCEQNLNHDAMYWYRQDPGQGLRLIYYSQIVNDFQKGDIAEGYSVSREKKESFPLTVTSAQKNPTAFYLCASSILTDFGQPQHFGDGTRLSIL.